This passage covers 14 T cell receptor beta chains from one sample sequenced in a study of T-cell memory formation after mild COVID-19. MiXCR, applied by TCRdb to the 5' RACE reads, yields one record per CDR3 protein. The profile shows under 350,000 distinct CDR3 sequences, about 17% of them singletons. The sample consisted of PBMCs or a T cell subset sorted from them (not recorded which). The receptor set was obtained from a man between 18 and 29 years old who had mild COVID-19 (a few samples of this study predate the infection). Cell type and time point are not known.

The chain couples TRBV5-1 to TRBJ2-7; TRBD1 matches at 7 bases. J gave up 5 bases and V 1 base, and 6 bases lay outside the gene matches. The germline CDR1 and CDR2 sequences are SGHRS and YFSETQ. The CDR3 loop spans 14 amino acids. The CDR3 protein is CASSLTGAQDEQYF. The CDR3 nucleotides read TGCGCCAGCAGCTTGACAGGGGCCCAGGACGAGCAGTACTTC.

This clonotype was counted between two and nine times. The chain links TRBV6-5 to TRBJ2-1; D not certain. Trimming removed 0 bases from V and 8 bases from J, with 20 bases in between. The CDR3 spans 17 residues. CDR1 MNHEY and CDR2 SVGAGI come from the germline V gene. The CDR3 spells CASSYSIGRNLDDEQFF. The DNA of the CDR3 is TGTGCCAGCAGTTACTCGATCGGCCGGAATCTAGATGATGAGCAGTTCTTC.

The CDR3 DNA follows: TGTGCCAGCAGTGCCATAAACACCGGGGAGCTGTTTTTT. Protein product: CASSAINTGELFF. The chain has TRBV27 and TRBJ2-2; unclear D gene. The CDR3 is 13 amino acids. CDR1 and CDR2 (germline): MNHEY, SMNVEV (reference sequence). Trimming pared 5 bases from V and 2 bases from J, leaving 6 bases between.

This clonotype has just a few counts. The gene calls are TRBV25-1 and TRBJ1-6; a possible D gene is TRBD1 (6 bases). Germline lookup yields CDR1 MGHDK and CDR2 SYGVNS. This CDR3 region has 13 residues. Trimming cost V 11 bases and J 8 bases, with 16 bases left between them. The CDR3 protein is CAAGRDTDSPLHF. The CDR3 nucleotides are TGTGCCGCGGGAAGGGACACGGATTCACCCCTCCACTTT.

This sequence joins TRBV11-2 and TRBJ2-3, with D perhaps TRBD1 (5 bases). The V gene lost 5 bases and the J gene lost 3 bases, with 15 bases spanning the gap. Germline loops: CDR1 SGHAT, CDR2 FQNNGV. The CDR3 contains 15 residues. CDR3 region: CASSPQQAATDTQYF. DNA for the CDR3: TGTGCCAGCAGCCCGCAACAGGCGGCGACAGATACGCAGTATTTT.

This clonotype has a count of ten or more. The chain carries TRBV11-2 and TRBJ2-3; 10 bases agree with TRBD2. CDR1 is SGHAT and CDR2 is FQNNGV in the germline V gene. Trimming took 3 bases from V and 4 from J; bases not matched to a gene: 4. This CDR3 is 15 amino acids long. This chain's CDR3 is CASSFSAGGPDTQYF. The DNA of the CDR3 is TGTGCCAGCAGCTTTTCAGCGGGGGGGCCAGATACGCAGTATTTT.

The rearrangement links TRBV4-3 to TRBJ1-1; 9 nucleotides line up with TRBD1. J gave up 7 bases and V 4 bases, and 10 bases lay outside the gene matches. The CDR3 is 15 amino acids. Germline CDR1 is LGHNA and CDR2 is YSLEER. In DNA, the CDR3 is TGCGCCAGCAGCCGGTGGACAGGGGTAGGAGTTGAAGCTTTCTTT. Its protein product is CASSRWTGVGVEAFF.

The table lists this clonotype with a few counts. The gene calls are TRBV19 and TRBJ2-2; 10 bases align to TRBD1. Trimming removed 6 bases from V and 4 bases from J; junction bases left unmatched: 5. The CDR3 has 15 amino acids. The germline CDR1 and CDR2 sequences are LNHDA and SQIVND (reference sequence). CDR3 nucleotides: TGTGCCAGTAGGCCGGGACAGGGGCCCACCGGGGAGCTGTTTTTT. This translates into CASRPGQGPTGELFF.

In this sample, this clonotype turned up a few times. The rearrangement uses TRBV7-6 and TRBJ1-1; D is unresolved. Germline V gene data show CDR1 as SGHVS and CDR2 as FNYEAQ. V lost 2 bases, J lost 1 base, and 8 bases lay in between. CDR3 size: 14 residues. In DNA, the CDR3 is TGTGCCAGCAGCTTATTCAAGAAGAACACTGAAGCTTTCTTT. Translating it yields CASSLFKKNTEAFF.

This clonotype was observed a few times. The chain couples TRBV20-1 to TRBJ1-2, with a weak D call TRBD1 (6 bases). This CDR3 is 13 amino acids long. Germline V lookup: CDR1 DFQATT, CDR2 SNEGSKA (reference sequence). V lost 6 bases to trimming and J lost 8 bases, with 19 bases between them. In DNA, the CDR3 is TGCAGTGCCCACTTGGGGGGGGCAGGGGGCTACACCTTC. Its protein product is CSAHLGGAGGYTF.

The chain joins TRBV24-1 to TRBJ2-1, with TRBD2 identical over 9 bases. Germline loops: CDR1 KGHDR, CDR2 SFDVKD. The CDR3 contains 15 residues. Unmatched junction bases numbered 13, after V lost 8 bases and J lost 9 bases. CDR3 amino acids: CATTQGSSGGSEQFF. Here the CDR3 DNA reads TGTGCCACCACCCAGGGCAGTAGCGGGGGAAGTGAGCAGTTCTTC.

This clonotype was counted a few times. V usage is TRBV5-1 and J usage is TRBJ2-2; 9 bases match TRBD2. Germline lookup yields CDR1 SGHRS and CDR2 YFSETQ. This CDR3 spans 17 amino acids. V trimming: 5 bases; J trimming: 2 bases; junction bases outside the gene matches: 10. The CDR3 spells CASRLSGGPLNTGELFF. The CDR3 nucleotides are TGCGCCAGCAGGTTGAGCGGGGGGCCGCTCAACACCGGGGAGCTGTTTTTT.

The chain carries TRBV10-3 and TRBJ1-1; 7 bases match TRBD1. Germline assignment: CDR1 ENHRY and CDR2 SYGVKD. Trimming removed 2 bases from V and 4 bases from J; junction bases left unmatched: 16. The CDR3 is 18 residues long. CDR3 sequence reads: CAISEPGTAQPGGTEAFF. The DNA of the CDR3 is TGTGCCATCAGTGAGCCCGGGACAGCTCAACCGGGAGGCACTGAAGCTTTCTTT.

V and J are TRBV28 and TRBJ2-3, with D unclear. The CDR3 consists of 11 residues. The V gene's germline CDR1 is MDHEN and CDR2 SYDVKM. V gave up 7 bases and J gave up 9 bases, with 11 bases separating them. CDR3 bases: TGTGCCAGCACCCATTCGGTCACGCAGTATTTT. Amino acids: CASTHSVTQYF.